This TCR beta chain was observed in a study of shared clonotypes between healthy human individuals. Whole-study findings and limits: Few donors restricted represented genetic and exposure-history diversity.

V was cut by 5 bases and J by 5 bases, with 10 bases left in between. CDR1 and CDR2 from the germline V gene are SNHLY and FYNNEI. This CDR3 has 13 residues. With respect to this clone: Its target is not known.

Produced via immunoSEQ multiplex PCR; TCRdb's table is partial and in-frame only. The data hold around 2.1 million clones, with approximately 96% observed a single time. The receptor comes from a man in his late teens or twenties in good health. The chain is built from TRBV2 and TRBJ1-5; TRBD1 might be the D (6 bases). The specimen was naive CD4+ T cells sorted from blood. Indicated subset: CD45RA+ positively selected. CDR3 in DNA: TGTGCCAGCAGTCCGGACAGTTATCAGCCCCAGCATTTT. Its translation: CASSPDSYQPQHF.